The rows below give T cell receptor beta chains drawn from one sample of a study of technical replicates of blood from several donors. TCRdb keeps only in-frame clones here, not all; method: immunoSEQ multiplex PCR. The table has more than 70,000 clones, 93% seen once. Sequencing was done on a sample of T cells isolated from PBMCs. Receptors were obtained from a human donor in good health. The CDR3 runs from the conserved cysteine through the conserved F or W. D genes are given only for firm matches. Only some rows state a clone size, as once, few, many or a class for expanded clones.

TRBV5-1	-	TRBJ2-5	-	TGCGCCAGCAGGGAGAAGGGGCAGGGTCAAGAGACCCAGTACTTC	CASREKGQGQETQYF
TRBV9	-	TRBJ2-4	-	TGTGCCAGCAGCTTTACAGGCCTCCCTAGCGATGCCATTCAGTACTTC	CASSFTGLPSDAIQYF
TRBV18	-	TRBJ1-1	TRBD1	TGTGCCAGCTCACCTACTAGGGACAGCTTGAACACTGAAGCTTTCTTT	CASSPTRDSLNTEAFF
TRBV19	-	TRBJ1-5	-	TGTGCCAGTAGTACCCGAGCAGGGGGCAATCAGCCCCAGCATTTT	CASSTRAGGNQPQHF
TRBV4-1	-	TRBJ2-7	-	TGCGCCAGCAGCCAACTCGCAGGGTCGGACGAGCAGTACTTC	CASSQLAGSDEQYF
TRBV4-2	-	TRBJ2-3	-	TGTGCCAGCAGCCAAGTCTGGGCTAGCACAGATACGCAGTATTTT	CASSQVWASTDTQYF
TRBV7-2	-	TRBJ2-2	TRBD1	TGTGCCAGCAGCTTAGGGTTACAGGGGACCGGGGAGCTGTTTTTT	CASSLGLQGTGELFF
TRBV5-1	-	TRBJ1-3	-	TGCGCCAGCAGCAACCAGGGCTCTGGAAACACCATATATTTT	CASSNQGSGNTIYF
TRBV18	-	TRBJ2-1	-	TGTGCCAGCTCACCAGGGCAGGGGAGAGACGATGAGCAGTTCTTC	CASSPGQGRDDEQFF
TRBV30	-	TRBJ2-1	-	TGTGCCTGGAGTGTACAACAGTACAATGAGCAGTTCTTC	CAWSVQQYNEQFF
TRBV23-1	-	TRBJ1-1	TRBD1	TGCGCCAGCAGAGACTCCGGGCAGAGGGGGCACACTGAAGCTTTCTTT	CASRDSGQRGHTEAFF
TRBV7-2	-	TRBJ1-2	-	TGTGCCAGCAGCTTAGACTACACCACCTATGGCTACACCTTC	CASSLDYTTYGYTF
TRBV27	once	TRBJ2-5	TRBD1	TGTGCCAGCCCGTCAGGGGGAGAGACCCAGTACTTC	CASPSGGETQYF
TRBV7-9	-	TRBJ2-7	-	TGTGCCAGCAGCTTGGGGAGGCGGAGAGACTCCTACGAGCAGTACTTC	CASSLGRRRDSYEQYF
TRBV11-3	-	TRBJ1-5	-	TGTGCCAGCAGCCCCGCAGGCAATCAGCCCCAGCATTTT	CASSPAGNQPQHF
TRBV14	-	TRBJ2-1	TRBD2	TGTGCCAGCAGCTGGGGGACTAGCGGATACAATGAGCAGTTCTTC	CASSWGTSGYNEQFF
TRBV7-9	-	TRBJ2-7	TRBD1	TGTGCCAGCAGCCCCGGACAGGGAGGTTTCGAGCAGTACTTC	CASSPGQGGFEQYF
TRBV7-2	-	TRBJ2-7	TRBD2	TGTGCCAGCAGCTTTCAGCGGGAGTGGGTCTACGAGCAGTACTTC	CASSFQREWVYEQYF
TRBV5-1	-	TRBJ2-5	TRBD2	TGCGCCAGCAGCTTGGGTAGGACTAGCGGGACTCCCCGGGAGACCCAGTACTTC	CASSLGRTSGTPRETQYF
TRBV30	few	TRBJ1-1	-	TGTGCCCTCCTGCGGGGCGTATTGAACACTGAAGCTTTCTTT	CALLRGVLNTEAFF
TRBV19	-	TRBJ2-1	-	TGTGCCAGTAGTATAGGCCTAAACAATGAGCAGTTCTTC	CASSIGLNNEQFF
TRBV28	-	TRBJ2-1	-	TGTGCCAGCCACCCGATCCGGGACTCCCTCTTCGATGAGCAGTTCTTC	CASHPIRDSLFDEQFF
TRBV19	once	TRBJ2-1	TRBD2	TGTGCCAGTAGTAAGCCACCGGGACTAGTCTCAAATGAGCAGTTCTTC	CASSKPPGLVSNEQFF
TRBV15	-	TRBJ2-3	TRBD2	TGTGCCACCAGCAGCCCAGCGGGGTTTCGCACAGATACGCAGTATTTT	CATSSPAGFRTDTQYF
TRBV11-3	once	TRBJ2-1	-	TGTGCCAGCAGCTCCTCTTACTTATCGGGTCTACAATATGAGCAGTTCTTC	CASSSSYLSGLQYEQFF
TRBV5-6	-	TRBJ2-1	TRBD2	TGTGCCAGCAGCTTGGTTTTCATAGCGGGCTCCTCCTACAATGAGCAGTTCTTC	CASSLVFIAGSSYNEQFF